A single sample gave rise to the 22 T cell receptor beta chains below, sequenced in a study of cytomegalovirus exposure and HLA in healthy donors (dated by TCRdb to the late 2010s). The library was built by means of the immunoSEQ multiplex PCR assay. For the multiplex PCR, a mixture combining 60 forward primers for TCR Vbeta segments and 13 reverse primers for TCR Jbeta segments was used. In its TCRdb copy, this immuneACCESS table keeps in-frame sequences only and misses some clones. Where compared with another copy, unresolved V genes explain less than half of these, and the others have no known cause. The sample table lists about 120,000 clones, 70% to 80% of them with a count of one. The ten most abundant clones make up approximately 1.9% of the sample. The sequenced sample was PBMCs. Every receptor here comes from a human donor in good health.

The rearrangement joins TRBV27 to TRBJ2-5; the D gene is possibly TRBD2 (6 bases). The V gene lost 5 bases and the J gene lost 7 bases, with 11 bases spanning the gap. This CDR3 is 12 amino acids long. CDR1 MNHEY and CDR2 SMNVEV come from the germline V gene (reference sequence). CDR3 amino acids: CASSRPEGTQYF. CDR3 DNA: TGTGCCAGCAGTCGTCCGGAGGGGACCCAGTACTTC.

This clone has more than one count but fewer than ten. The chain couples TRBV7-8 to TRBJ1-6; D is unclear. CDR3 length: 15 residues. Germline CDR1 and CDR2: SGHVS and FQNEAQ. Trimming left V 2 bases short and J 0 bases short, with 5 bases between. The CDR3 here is CASSLTSSYNSPLHF. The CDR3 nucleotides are TGTGCCAGCAGCTTAACTAGCTCCTATAATTCACCCCTCCACTTT.

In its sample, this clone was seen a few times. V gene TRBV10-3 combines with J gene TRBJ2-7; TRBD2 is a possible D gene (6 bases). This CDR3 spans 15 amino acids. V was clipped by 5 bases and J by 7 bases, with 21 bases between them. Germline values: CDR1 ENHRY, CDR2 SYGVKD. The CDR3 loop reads CAISRDLPPLWEQYF. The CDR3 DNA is TGTGCCATCAGTAGGGACTTGCCCCCGCTTTGGGAGCAGTACTTC.

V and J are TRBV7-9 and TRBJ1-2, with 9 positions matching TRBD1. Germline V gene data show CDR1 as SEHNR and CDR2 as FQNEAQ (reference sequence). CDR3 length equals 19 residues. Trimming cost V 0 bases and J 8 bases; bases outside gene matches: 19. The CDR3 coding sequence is TGTGCCAGCAGCTTAGCGGCGCTGGGGGGACAGGGCTCGATCGGAGGCTACACCTTC. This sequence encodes CASSLAALGGQGSIGGYTF.

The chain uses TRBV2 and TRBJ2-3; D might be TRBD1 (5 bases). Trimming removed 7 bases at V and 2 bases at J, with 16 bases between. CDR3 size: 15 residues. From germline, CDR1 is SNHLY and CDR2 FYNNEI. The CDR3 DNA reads TGTGCCAGCAAAATAGGGGTCCACTTCACAGATACGCAGTATTTT. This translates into CASKIGVHFTDTQYF.

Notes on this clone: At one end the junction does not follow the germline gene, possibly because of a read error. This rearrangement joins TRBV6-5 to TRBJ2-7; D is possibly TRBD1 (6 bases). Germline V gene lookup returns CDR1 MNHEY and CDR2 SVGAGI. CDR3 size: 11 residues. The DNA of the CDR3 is TGTGCCAGCAGAACCCCGCAGGGGTGGGTCTTC. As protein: CASRTPQGWVF.

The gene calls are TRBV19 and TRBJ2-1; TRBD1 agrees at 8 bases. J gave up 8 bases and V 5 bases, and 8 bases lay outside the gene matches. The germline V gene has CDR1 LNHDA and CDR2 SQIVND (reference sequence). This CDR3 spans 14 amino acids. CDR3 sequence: CASSEDRAFDEQFF. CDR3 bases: TGTGCCAGTAGTGAGGACAGGGCTTTCGATGAGCAGTTCTTC.

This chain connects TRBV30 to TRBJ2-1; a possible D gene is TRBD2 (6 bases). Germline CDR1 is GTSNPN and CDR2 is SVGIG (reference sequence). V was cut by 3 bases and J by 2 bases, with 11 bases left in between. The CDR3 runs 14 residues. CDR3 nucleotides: TGTGCCTGGAGGTCGGGACTCCCCTACAATGAGCAGTTCTTC. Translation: CAWRSGLPYNEQFF.

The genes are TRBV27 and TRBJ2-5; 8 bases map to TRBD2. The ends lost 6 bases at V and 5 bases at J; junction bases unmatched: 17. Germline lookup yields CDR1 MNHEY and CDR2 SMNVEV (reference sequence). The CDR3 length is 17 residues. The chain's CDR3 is CASSPTAGGLGSETQYF. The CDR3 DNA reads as TGTGCCAGCAGCCCTACGGCGGGGGGCCTAGGATCGGAGACCCAGTACTTC.

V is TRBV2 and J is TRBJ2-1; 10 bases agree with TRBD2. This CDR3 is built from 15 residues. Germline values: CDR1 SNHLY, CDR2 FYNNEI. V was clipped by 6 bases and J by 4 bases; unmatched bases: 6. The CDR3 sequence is CASRSSGGRYNEQFF. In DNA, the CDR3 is TGTGCCAGCAGATCTAGCGGGGGAAGGTACAATGAGCAGTTCTTC.

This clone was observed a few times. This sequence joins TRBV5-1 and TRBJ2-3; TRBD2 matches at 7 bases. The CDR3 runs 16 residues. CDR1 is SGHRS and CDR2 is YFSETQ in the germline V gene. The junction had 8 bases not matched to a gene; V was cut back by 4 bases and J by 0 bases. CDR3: CASSHQLAGSTDTQYF. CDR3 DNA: TGCGCCAGCAGCCACCAATTAGCGGGCAGCACAGATACGCAGTATTTT.

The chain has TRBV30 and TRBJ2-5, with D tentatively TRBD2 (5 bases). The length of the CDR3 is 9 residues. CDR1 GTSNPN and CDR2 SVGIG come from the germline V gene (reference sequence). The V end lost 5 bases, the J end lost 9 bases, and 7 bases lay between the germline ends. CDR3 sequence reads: CAWGEPQYF. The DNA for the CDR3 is TGTGCCTGGGGGGAGCCCCAGTACTTC. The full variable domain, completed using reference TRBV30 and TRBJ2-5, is SQTIHQWPATLVQPVGSPLSLECTVEGTSNPNLYWYRQAAGRGLQLLFYSVGIGQISSEVPQNLSASRPQDRQFILSSKKLLLSDSGFYLCAWGEPQYFGPGTRLLVL.

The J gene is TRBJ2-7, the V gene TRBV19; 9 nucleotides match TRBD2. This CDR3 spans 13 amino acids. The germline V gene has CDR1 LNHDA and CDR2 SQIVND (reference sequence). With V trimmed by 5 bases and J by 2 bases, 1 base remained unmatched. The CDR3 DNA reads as TGTGCCAGTAGTGCTAGCGGGACCTACGAGCAGTACTTC. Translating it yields CASSASGTYEQYF.

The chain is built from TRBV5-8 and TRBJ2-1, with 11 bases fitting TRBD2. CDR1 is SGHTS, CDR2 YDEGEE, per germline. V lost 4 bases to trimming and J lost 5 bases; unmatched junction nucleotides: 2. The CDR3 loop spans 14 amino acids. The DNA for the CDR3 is TGTGCCAGCAGCGCGGGACTAGCGGACAATGAGCAGTTCTTC. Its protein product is CASSAGLADNEQFF. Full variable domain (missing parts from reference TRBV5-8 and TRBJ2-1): EAGVTQSPTHLIKTRGQQATLRCSPISGHTSVYWYQQALGLGLQFLLWYDEGEERNRGNFPPRFSGRQFPNYSSELNVNALELEDSALYLCASSAGLADNEQFFGPGTRLTVL.

This CDR3 is CAISGLAGGNPQETQYF. CDR3 DNA: TGTGCCATCAGTGGACTAGCGGGGGGCAACCCTCAGGAGACCCAGTACTTC. This rearrangement joins TRBV10-3 to TRBJ2-5; 13 bases line up with TRBD2. V trimming: 4 bases; J trimming: 5 bases; junction bases outside the gene matches: 10. Germline lookup yields CDR1 ENHRY and CDR2 SYGVKD. The CDR3 loop spans 17 amino acids.

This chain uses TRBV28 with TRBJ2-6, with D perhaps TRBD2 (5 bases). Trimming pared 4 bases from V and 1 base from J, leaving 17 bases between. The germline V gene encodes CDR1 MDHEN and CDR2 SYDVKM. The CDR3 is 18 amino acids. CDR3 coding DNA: TGTGCCAGCAGTTCTCTTGACCTGACGGGGTCTGGGGCCAACGTCCTGACTTTC. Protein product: CASSSLDLTGSGANVLTF.

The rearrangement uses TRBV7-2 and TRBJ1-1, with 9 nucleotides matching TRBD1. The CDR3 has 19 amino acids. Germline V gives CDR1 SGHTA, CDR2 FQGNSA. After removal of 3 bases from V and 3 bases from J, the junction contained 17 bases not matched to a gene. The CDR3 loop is CASSFPIHSGTGPYTEAFF. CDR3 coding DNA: TGTGCCAGCAGCTTCCCGATTCATTCCGGGACAGGGCCGTACACTGAAGCTTTCTTT.

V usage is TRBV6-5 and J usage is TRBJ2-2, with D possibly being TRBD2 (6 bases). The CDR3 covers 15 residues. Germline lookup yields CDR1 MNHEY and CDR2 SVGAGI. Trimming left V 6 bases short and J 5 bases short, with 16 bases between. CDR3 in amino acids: CASSRPGLKTGELFF. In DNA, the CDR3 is TGTGCCAGCAGCCGTCCGGGACTGAAGACCGGGGAGCTGTTTTTT.

CDR3 sequence: CASRQGQYSNQPQHF. The CDR3 DNA follows: TGTGCCAGCAGACAGGGACAGTATAGCAATCAGCCCCAGCATTTT. The chain employs TRBV13 and TRBJ1-5, with 7 bases lining up with TRBD1. Germline V gives CDR1 PRHDT, CDR2 FYEKMQ (reference sequence). Trimming removed 6 bases from V and 0 bases from J; junction bases left unmatched: 5. There are 15 residues in the CDR3. Using reference TRBV13 and TRBJ1-5 for the parts outside the CDR3, the full variable domain is AAGVIQSPRHLIKEKRETATLKCYPIPRHDTVYWYQQGPGQDPQFLISFYEKMQSDKGSIPDRFSAQQFSDYHSELNMSSLELGDSALYFCASRQGQYSNQPQHFGDGTRLSIL.

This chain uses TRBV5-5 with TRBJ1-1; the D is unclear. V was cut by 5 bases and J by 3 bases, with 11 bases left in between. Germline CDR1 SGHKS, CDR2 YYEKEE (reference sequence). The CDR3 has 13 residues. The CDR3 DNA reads TGTGCCAGCAGTTGGGTGAGGGACACTGAAGCTTTCTTT. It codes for CASSWVRDTEAFF.

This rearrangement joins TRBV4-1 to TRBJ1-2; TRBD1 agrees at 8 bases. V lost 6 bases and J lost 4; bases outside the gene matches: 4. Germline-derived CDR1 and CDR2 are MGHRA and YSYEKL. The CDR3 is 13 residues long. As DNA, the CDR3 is TGCGCCAGCAGTCGCACAGGGGGCTATGGCTACACCTTC. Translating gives CASSRTGGYGYTF.

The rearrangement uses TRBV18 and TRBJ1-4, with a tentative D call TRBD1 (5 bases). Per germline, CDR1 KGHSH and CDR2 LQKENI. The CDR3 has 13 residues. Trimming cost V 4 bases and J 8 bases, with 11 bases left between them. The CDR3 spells CASSQGRGEKLFF. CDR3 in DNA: TGTGCCAGCTCACAAGGACGGGGGGAAAAACTGTTTTTT.